Below are 25 T cell receptor beta chains sequenced from a single sample in a study of T cells after posttransplantation cyclophosphamide. TCRdb's copy holds only in-frame clones and misses some; the assay was immunoSEQ multiplex PCR. The sample comprises more than 9,000 clones, about 89% of which are singletons, and 27% rests with the top ten. Busulfan-fludarabine conditioning, marrow transplant, and cyclophosphamide on days +3 and +4 were administered. This specimen consisted of CD4+ T cells sorted from PBMCs, obtained after allogeneic stem cell transplant with posttransplant cyclophosphamide. The receptors originated from a male patient aged 25 to 39 who received an allogeneic stem cell transplant from a related donor, was CMV-positive, and had acute GVHD only. Some T cells here may be from the graft donor.

V and J are TRBV27 and TRBJ2-3; 9 nucleotides match TRBD1. After removal of 5 bases from V and 2 bases from J, the junction contained 5 bases not matched to a gene. CDR1 MNHEY and CDR2 SMNVEV come from the germline V gene (reference sequence). There are 15 residues in the CDR3. CDR3 amino acids: CASSRTGENTDTQYF. Here the CDR3 DNA reads TGTGCCAGCAGTAGGACAGGGGAAAACACAGATACGCAGTATTTT.

Concerning this clone itself: Sequence at one end of the junction differs from germline and may be a read error. Additional DNA sequences in this sample encode the identical CDR3. The chain joins TRBV6-1 to TRBJ2-2; tentatively, D is TRBD2 (6 bases). The V gene's germline CDR1 is MNHNS and CDR2 SASEGT. The length of the CDR3 is 15 residues. The CDR3 DNA reads as TGCGCCAGCAGTGAGTCAGCCGGGAGCACCGGGGAGCTGTTTTTT. This codes for CASSESAGSTGELFF.

J is TRBJ2-5 and V is TRBV5-4; 8 bases are a match to TRBD2. V trimming: 4 bases; J trimming: 8 bases; junction bases outside the gene matches: 13. This CDR3 spans 15 amino acids. The V gene's germline CDR1 is SGHNT and CDR2 YYREEE (reference sequence). The CDR3 DNA is TGTGCCAGCAGCCTTTCGGGTACTAGCGGTGCTACCCAGTACTTC. Amino acid sequence: CASSLSGTSGATQYF.

The V gene is TRBV2, the J gene TRBJ2-2; possible D gene TRBD1, 5 bases. Germline V gene data show CDR1 as SNHLY and CDR2 as FYNNEI. Trimming stripped 5 bases from V and 0 bases from J, with 10 bases between. There are 15 residues in the CDR3. Here the CDR3 DNA reads TGTGCCAGCAGTAAGGACACGACGAACACCGGGGAGCTGTTTTTT. Its protein product is CASSKDTTNTGELFF.

This clone was seen a single time. The J gene is TRBJ1-1, the V gene TRBV7-9, with 8 nucleotides matching TRBD1. The J segment lost 2 bases and the V segment lost 6 bases, leaving 8 bases of the junction unmatched. CDR1 and CDR2 (germline): SEHNR, FQNEAQ (reference sequence). The CDR3 spans 15 residues. This chain's CDR3 is CASRPTQGGNTEAFF. The CDR3 DNA reads as TGTGCCAGCAGACCAACACAGGGGGGTAACACTGAAGCTTTCTTT. Based on the CDR3 plus reference TRBV7-9 and TRBJ1-1, the full variable domain is DTGVSQNPRHKITKRGQNVTFRCDPISEHNRLYWYRQTLGQGPEFLTYFQNEAQLEKSRLLSDRFSAERPKGSFSTLEIQRTEQGDSAMYLCASRPTQGGNTEAFFGQGTRLTVV.

This clone has more than one count but fewer than ten. The chain couples TRBV7-2 to TRBJ1-6; TRBD1 agrees at 7 bases. Germline values: CDR1 SGHTA, CDR2 FQGNSA. CDR3 size: 16 residues. V trimming: 2 bases; J trimming: 8 bases; junction bases outside the gene matches: 9. The CDR3 DNA reads as TGTGCCAGCAGCTTATATGGGGGACAGTTTGATTCACCCCTCCACTTT. This gives the protein CASSLYGGQFDSPLHF.

This chain connects TRBV5-6 to TRBJ2-3; the match to TRBD1 covers 7 bases. Germline values: CDR1 SGHDT, CDR2 YYEEEE. The CDR3 runs to 15 residues. V was clipped by 5 bases and J by 4 bases; unmatched bases: 10. CDR3 nucleotides: TGTGCCAGCAGGCTTATCGACAGGGAAGCAGATACGCAGTATTTT. Translation: CASRLIDREADTQYF.

The count of this clone is one. The rearrangement links TRBV7-9 to TRBJ1-2; D not resolved. Germline CDR1 is SEHNR and CDR2 is FQNEAQ (reference sequence). This CDR3 spans 16 amino acids. Trimming took 5 bases from V and 7 from J, leaving 23 bases between them. The CDR3 DNA is TGTGCCAGCAGCCCCCTCCAAGCCCGGGGTTATCGTGGCTACACCTTC. This gives the protein CASSPLQARGYRGYTF.

The V gene is TRBV10-3, the J gene TRBJ2-2, with 9 bases identical to TRBD1. Germline V lookup: CDR1 ENHRY, CDR2 SYGVKD. V dropped 6 bases and J dropped 4; count of bases not matched to a gene: 6. There are 15 residues in the CDR3. DNA of the CDR3: TGTGCCATCAGACCCGGGACAGGGACCACCGGGGAGCTGTTTTTT. It is translated as CAIRPGTGTTGELFF.

The chain has TRBV19 and TRBJ1-3; D not certain. Germline CDR1 and CDR2: LNHDA and SQIVND (reference sequence). The CDR3 extends over 13 amino acids. V dropped 3 bases and J dropped 1 base, with 4 bases sitting between them. The CDR3, as DNA: TGTGCCAGTAGTATCGGTTCTGGAAACACCATATATTTT. Translating gives CASSIGSGNTIYF.

The gene calls are TRBV5-5 and TRBJ2-3; TRBD2 matches 7 bases. The CDR3 contains 16 residues. Germline V gives CDR1 SGHKS, CDR2 YYEKEE (reference sequence). With V trimmed by 3 bases and J by 7 bases, 14 bases remained unmatched. CDR3 residues: CASSSLSGVGRNTQYF. The CDR3 DNA sequence: TGTGCCAGCAGCTCCCTGAGCGGGGTGGGTAGGAATACGCAGTATTTT.

V gene TRBV18 combines with J gene TRBJ2-7, with D perhaps TRBD1 (5 bases). Germline CDR1 and CDR2: KGHSH and LQKENI. The CDR3 is 16 amino acids. Between the trimmed V and J ends, which lost 1 base and 4 bases, there was a span of 17 bases. The CDR3 spells CASSPLGQGSFYEQYF. CDR3 nucleotide sequence: TGTGCCAGCTCACCACTCGGGCAGGGTAGCTTTTACGAGCAGTACTTC.

This clone was counted once. The chain carries TRBV4-2 and TRBJ1-1; D might be TRBD1 (5 bases). The V gene's germline CDR1 is LGHNA and CDR2 YNFKEQ. The CDR3 spans 14 residues. The V end lost 0 bases, the J end lost 8 bases, and 13 bases lay between the germline ends. CDR3 amino acids: CASSQDSRGREAFF. The CDR3 nucleotides read TGTGCCAGCAGCCAAGATAGTAGGGGTCGGGAAGCTTTCTTT.

The V and J genes are TRBV10-3 and TRBJ1-1; D possibly corresponds to TRBD1 (5 bases). V lost 3 bases, J lost 1 base, and 12 bases lay in between. The CDR3 extends over 15 amino acids. Germline lookup yields CDR1 ENHRY and CDR2 SYGVKD. The CDR3 nucleotides are TGTGCCATCAGTGACCCCGGACAAAAGAACACTGAAGCTTTCTTT. Translating it yields CAISDPGQKNTEAFF.

This rearrangement joins TRBV27 to TRBJ2-2; 9 nucleotides align to TRBD1. With 4 bases clipped from V and 3 bases from J, the junction kept 9 bases outside the gene matches. The CDR3 consists of 17 residues. Germline loops: CDR1 MNHEY, CDR2 SMNVEV (reference sequence). The chain's CDR3 is CASSSQGAGRDTGELFF. The DNA for the CDR3 is TGTGCCAGCAGTTCACAGGGGGCGGGACGTGACACCGGGGAGCTGTTTTTT.

This rearrangement joins TRBV6-1 to TRBJ1-5; TRBD1 might be the D (5 bases). Germline lookup yields CDR1 MNHNS and CDR2 SASEGT. V lost 6 bases to trimming and J lost 5 bases, with 17 bases between them. The CDR3 runs to 15 residues. CDR3 DNA sequence: TGTGCCAGCAGGGGGGGGAAGGGGCGCGATCAGCCCCAGCATTTT. Translated, it gives CASRGGKGRDQPQHF.

The V and J genes are TRBV28 and TRBJ2-7, with D perhaps TRBD2 (6 bases). The V gene lost 4 bases and the J gene lost 2 bases, with 15 bases spanning the gap. The CDR3 runs 15 residues. Germline-derived CDR1 and CDR2 are MDHEN and SYDVKM. Here the CDR3 reads CASSSPGGGAYEQYF. The DNA of the CDR3 is TGTGCCAGCAGTTCCCCTGGAGGAGGGGCCTACGAGCAGTACTTC.

The genes are TRBV7-9 and TRBJ1-4; 9 nucleotides align to TRBD1. J lost 4 bases, V lost 5 bases, and 2 bases had no gene match. The germline V gene encodes CDR1 SEHNR and CDR2 FQNEAQ (reference sequence). This CDR3 is 14 amino acids long. CDR3 DNA sequence: TGTGCCAGCAGCCCGGGACAGGGTAATGAAAAACTGTTTTTT. Encoded protein: CASSPGQGNEKLFF.

V and J are TRBV5-5 and TRBJ1-1; no reliable D call. Trimming stripped 2 bases from V and 2 bases from J, with 7 bases between. Germline V gene data show CDR1 as SGHKS and CDR2 as YYEKEE (reference sequence). The length of the CDR3 is 13 residues. CDR3 DNA: TGTGCCAGCAGCTTACAGACAAACACTGAAGCTTTCTTT. Translation: CASSLQTNTEAFF.

The chain combines TRBV2 with TRBJ2-7, with a tentative D call TRBD2 (6 bases). Germline loops: CDR1 SNHLY, CDR2 FYNNEI. The germline V and J ends were trimmed by 4 bases and 5 bases, with 15 bases remaining between them. The CDR3 totals 14 residues. CDR3 loop: CASSVMRGNHEQYF. CDR3 coding DNA: TGTGCCAGCAGTGTGATGCGGGGTAACCACGAGCAGTACTTC.

This clone appeared once. V is TRBV30 and J is TRBJ2-3, with TRBD2 as a possible D gene (7 bases). Trimming shortened V by 4 bases and J by 4 bases, and 12 bases separated the two germline ends. In germline, CDR1 is GTSNPN, CDR2 SVGIG (reference sequence). The CDR3 is 13 residues long. Written as DNA, the CDR3 is TGTGCCTGGAATGGGGGGGGCTCAGATACGCAGTATTTT. This encodes CAWNGGGSDTQYF.

This chain links TRBV4-3 with TRBJ1-2, with TRBD1 identical over 10 bases. The germline CDR1 and CDR2 sequences are LGHNA and YSLEER. The CDR3 is made up of 16 amino acids. With 0 bases clipped from V and 4 bases from J, the junction kept 5 bases outside the gene matches. For the CDR3, the DNA is TGCGCCAGCAGCCAAGAATCGACAGGGGGCTTCTATGGCTACACCTTC. Translated, it gives CASSQESTGGFYGYTF.

The rearrangement links TRBV6-5 to TRBJ2-7; possible D gene TRBD1, 6 bases. The germline CDR1 and CDR2 sequences are MNHEY and SVGAGI. Trimming pared 4 bases from V and 6 bases from J, leaving 22 bases between. The CDR3 extends over 16 amino acids. CDR3 coding DNA: TGTGCCAGCAGTTCACAGGGTGGGGTTACTTATCGCGAGCAGTACTTC. Its translation: CASSSQGGVTYREQYF.

The V and J genes are TRBV29-1 and TRBJ1-4; weak D call: TRBD1 (6 bases). The CDR3 loop spans 14 amino acids. The germline gives CDR1 SQVTM, CDR2 ANQGSEA. The V gene lost 7 bases and the J gene lost 0 bases, with 12 bases spanning the gap. CDR3 sequence (DNA): TGCAGCGCCGCTAGGACAGCAACTAATGAAAAACTGTTTTTT. This gives the protein CSAARTATNEKLFF. Full variable domain (remainder filled in from reference TRBV29-1 and TRBJ1-4): SAVISQKPSRDICQRGTSLTIQCQVDSQVTMMFWYRQQPGQSLTLIATANQGSEATYESGFVIDKFPISRPNLTFSTLTVSNMSPEDSSIYLCSAARTATNEKLFFGSGTQLSVL.

This chain links TRBV28 with TRBJ2-3, with 9 positions matching TRBD1. The CDR3 runs 16 residues. V shed 2 bases and J 4 bases; nucleotides not matched to a gene: 7. Germline lookup yields CDR1 MDHEN and CDR2 SYDVKM. The CDR3 spells CASSLHRGLRSDTQYF. Here the CDR3 DNA reads TGTGCCAGCAGTTTACACAGGGGGCTTCGCTCAGATACGCAGTATTTT.